This T cell receptor beta chain appears in the sequencing data of a study of cytomegalovirus exposure and HLA in healthy donors. CDR1 is MNHEY, CDR2 SMNVEV, per germline (reference sequence). Trimming took 4 bases from V and 6 from J, leaving 12 bases between them. The CDR3 covers 14 residues. Vbeta (60) and Jbeta (13) primers were used in the PCR. Sequenced by immunoSEQ multiplex PCR; TCRdb stores in-frame clones only, minus some. The repertoire holds some 130,000 clones, with 85% as singletons. Only one count was recorded for this clone. J is TRBJ1-4 and V is TRBV27; perhaps TRBD1 as D (6 bases). The clonotype was recovered from a woman between 25 and 40 years old in good health and CMV-seropositive. The specimen sequenced was PBMCs. CDR3 nucleotides: TGTGCCAGCAGTTCCTCGGGACACTATGAAAAACTGTTTTTT. It encodes CASSSSGHYEKLFF. Complete variable domain (other parts from reference TRBV27 and TRBJ1-4): EAQVTQNPRYLITVTGKKLTVTCSQNMNHEYMSWYRQDPGLGLRQIYYSMNVEVTDKGDVPEGYKVSRKEKRNFPLILESPSPNQTSLYFCASSSSGHYEKLFFGSGTQLSVL.